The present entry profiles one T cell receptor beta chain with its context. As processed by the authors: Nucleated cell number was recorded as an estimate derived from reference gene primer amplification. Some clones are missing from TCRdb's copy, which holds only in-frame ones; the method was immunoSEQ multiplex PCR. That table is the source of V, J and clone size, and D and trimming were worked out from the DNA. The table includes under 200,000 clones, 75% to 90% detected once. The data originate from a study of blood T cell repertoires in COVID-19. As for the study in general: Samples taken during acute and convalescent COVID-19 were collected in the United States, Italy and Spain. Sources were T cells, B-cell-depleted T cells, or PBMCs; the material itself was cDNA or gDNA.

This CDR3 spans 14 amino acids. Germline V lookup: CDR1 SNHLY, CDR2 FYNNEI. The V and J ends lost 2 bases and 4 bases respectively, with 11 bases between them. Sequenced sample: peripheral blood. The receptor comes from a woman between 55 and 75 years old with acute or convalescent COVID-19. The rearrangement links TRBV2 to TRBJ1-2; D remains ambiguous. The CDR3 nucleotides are TGTGCCAGCAGTGAAAGGATCCAGGCCTATGGCTACACCTTC. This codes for CASSERIQAYGYTF.